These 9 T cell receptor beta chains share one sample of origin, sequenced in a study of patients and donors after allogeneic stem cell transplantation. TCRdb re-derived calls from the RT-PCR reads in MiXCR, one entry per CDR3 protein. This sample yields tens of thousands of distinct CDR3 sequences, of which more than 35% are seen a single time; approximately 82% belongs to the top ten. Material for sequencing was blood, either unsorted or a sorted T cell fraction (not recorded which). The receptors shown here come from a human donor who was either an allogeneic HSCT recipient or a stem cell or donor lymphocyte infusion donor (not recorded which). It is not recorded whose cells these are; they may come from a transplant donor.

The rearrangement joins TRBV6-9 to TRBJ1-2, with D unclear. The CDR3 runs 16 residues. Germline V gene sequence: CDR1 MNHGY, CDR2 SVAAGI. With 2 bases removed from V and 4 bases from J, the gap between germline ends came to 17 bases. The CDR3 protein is CASSYTLHLRFYGYTF. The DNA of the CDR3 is TGTGCCAGCAGTTATACCCTCCATCTCCGATTCTATGGCTACACCTTC.

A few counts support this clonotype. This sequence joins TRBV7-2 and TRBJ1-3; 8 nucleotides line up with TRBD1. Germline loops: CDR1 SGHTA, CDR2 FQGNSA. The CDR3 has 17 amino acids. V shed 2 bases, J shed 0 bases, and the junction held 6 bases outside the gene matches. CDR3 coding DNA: TGTGCCAGCAGCTTACCTAGGACAGGGAGCTCTGGAAACACCATATATTTT. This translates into CASSLPRTGSSGNTIYF.

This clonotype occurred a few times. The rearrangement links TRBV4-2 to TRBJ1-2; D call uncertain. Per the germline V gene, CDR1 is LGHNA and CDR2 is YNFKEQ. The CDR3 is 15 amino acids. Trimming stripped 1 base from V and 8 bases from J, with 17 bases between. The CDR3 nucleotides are TGTGCCAGCAGCCAAGGCCATACCCTGGAAGGCGGCTACACCTTC. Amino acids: CASSQGHTLEGGYTF.

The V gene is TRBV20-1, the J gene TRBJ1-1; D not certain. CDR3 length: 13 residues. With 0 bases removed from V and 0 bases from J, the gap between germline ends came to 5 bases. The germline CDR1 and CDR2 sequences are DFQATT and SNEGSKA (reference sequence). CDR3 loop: CSARDTVNTEAFF. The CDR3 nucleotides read TGCAGTGCTAGAGATACAGTGAACACTGAAGCTTTCTTT.

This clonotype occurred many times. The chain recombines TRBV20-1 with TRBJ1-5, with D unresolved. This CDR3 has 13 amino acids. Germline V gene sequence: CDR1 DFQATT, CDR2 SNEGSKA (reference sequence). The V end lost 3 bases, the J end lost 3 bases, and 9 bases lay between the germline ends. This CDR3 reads CSASNRNNQPQHF. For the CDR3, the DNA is TGCAGTGCTAGTAACAGAAACAATCAGCCCCAGCATTTT.

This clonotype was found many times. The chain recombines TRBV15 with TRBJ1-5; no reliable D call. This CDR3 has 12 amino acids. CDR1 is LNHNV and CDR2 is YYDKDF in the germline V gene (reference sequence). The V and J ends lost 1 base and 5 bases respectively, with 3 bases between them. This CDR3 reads CATSRADQPQHF. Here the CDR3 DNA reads TGTGCCACCAGCAGAGCCGATCAGCCCCAGCATTTT.

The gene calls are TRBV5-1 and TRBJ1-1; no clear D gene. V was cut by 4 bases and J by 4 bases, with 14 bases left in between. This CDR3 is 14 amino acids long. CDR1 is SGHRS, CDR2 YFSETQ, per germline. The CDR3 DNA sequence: TGCGCCAGCAGCCAGGCTGTACGGGGCACTGAAGCTTTCTTT. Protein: CASSQAVRGTEAFF.

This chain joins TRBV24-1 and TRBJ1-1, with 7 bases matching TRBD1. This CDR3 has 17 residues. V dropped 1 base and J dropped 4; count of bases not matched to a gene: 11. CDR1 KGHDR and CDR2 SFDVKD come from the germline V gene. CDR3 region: CATSDLSRGRRVTEAFF. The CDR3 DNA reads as TGTGCCACCAGTGATTTATCTAGGGGGCGGCGGGTCACTGAAGCTTTCTTT.

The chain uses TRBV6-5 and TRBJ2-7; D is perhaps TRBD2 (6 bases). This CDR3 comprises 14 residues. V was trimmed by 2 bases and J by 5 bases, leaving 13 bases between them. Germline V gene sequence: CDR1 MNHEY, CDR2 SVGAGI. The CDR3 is CASSYRRANDEQYF. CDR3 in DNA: TGTGCCAGCAGTTACCGGAGGGCTAACGACGAGCAGTACTTC.